Described below is a single TCR beta chain sequence and its context. Per the original data handling: Estimation of nucleated cell counts relied on the amplification of reference gene primers. Profiling relied on immunoSEQ multiplex PCR, and the TCRdb table lists in-frame clones only, not all of them. V and J calls and clone size come straight from that table; D and trimming were deduced from the DNA. The sample lists under 250,000 clones, roughly 80% occurring once. The CDR3 spans 17 residues. J gave up 1 base and V 1 base, and 9 bases lay outside the gene matches. Germline V gene sequence: CDR1 LGHNA, CDR2 YNFKEQ. The data were taken from a study of blood T cell repertoires in COVID-19. Study-wide context: Researchers got acute and convalescent COVID-19 samples from the United States, Italy and Spain.

The sequencing sample was made of peripheral blood. The chain employs TRBV4-2 and TRBJ2-7, with 8 bases matching TRBD2. This clonotype was sampled from a woman aged 25 to 45 who had recovered from COVID-19. The CDR3 spells CASSQAGLAGTSYEQYF. The CDR3 DNA follows: TGTGCCAGCAGCCAAGCAGGGTTAGCGGGGACATCCTACGAGCAGTACTTC.